This T cell receptor beta chain came from a study of prognosis after radiotherapy for stage I lung cancer. Background on the study: Medical inoperability was considered to apply to all enrolled non-small cell lung cancer patients.

At least ten counts were recorded for this clonotype. A read error may be the cause here, since a much bigger clone is one base away. For each of two time points, an approximately 6-milliliter draw of peripheral blood was taken. From genomic DNA, TCR beta CDR3 was amplified by two-round multiplex PCR. During first-round PCR, primers specific to each TRBV and TRBJ gene were used. Universal primers were used for second-round PCR. TCRdb re-derived calls from the multiplex PCR reads in MiXCR, one entry per CDR3 protein. The sample records 25,000 to 35,000 distinct CDR3 sequences, 40% to 60% being singletons. This receptor was taken from a donor over 45 with non-small cell lung cancer. This material consisted of PBMCs, taken before or after stereotactic body radiation therapy (not recorded which).

CDR3 DNA sequence: TGTGCCAGCAGCCTCCCGGGAGGGAACACTGAAGCTTTCTTT. It yields the protein CASSLPGGNTEAFF. This chain uses TRBV7-9 with TRBJ1-1; D uncertain. This CDR3 region has 14 residues. V lost 5 bases to trimming and J lost 1 base, with 11 bases between them. CDR1 is SEHNR and CDR2 is FQNEAQ in the germline V gene (reference sequence). The complete variable domain, with remaining parts taken from reference TRBV7-9 and TRBJ1-1, reads DTGVSQNPRHKITKRGQNVTFRCDPISEHNRLYWYRQTLGQGPEFLTYFQNEAQLEKSRLLSDRFSAERPKGSFSTLEIQRTEQGDSAMYLCASSLPGGNTEAFFGQGTRLTVV.